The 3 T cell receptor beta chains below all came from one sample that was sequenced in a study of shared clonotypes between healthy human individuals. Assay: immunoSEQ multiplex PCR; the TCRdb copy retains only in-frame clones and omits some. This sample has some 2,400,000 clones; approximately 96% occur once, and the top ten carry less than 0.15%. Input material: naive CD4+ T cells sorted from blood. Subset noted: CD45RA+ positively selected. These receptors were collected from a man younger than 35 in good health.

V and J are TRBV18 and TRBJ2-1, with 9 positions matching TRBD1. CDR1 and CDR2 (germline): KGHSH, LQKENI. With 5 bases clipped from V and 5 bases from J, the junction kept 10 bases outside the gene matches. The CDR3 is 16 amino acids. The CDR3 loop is CASSFSWGQGHNEQFF. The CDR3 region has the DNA TGTGCCAGCTCATTCTCATGGGGACAGGGTCACAATGAGCAGTTCTTC. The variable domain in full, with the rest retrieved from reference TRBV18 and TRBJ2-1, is NAGVMQNPRHLVRRRGQEARLRCSPMKGHSHVYWYRQLPEEGLKFMVYLQKENIIDESGMPKERFSAEFPKEGPSILRIQQVVRGDSAAYFCASSFSWGQGHNEQFFGPGTRLTVL.

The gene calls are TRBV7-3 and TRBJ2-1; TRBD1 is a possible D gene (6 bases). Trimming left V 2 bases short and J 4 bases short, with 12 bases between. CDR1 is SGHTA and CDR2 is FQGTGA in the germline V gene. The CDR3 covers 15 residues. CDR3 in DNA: TGTGCCAGCAGCTTAGGGGACGGACAGTACAATGAGCAGTTCTTC. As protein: CASSLGDGQYNEQFF.

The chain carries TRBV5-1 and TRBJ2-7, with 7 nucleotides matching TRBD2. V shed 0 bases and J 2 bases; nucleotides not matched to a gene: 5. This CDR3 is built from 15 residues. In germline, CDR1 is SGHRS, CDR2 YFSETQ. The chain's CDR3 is CASSLESSGPYEQYF. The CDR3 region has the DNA TGCGCCAGCAGCTTGGAATCTAGCGGACCCTACGAGCAGTACTTC.